The present TCR beta chain was sequenced within a study of cytomegalovirus exposure and HLA in healthy donors. Study-wide points: Presence/absence analyses rested on an assumption that sequencing depth was roughly uniform across donors. Reportedly, diagnosis of cytomegalovirus status by the classifier showed high specificity and sensitivity.

This clone has only a few counts. Its specificity is not known. Everyone who donated was a healthy bone marrow donor. 13 Jbeta primers and 60 Vbeta primers were used for the PCR. Clones were sequenced by immunoSEQ multiplex PCR, and TCRdb holds only the in-frame ones, with some missing. Counted here are about 160,000 clones, approximately 81% occurring once; the ten biggest clones make up 2.4%. The receptor comes from a male donor in good health and CMV-seronegative. What was sequenced was PBMCs.

CDR3 in amino acids: CASSQDGTGGYEKLFF. The CDR3 DNA follows: TGTGCCAGCAGCCAAGATGGGACAGGGGGATACGAAAAACTGTTTTTT. The V and J genes are TRBV4-2 and TRBJ1-4, with 11 bases identical to TRBD1. This CDR3 has 16 amino acids. V shed 0 bases and J 8 bases; nucleotides not matched to a gene: 5. Germline V gives CDR1 LGHNA, CDR2 YNFKEQ.